This T cell receptor (beta chain) was retrieved from a study of OX40 agonist ivuxolimab in advanced cancers. Trimming took off 1 base at V and 6 bases at J, with 9 bases between the two ends. The CDR3 totals 13 residues. Germline CDR1 and CDR2: KGHSH and LQKENI. Measured with immunoSEQ multiplex PCR; TCRdb has only the in-frame clones, and not every one. The table shows 80,000 to 85,000 clones, with about 86% occurring only once. The J gene is TRBJ1-1, the V gene TRBV18; a possible D gene is TRBD1 (6 bases). This TCR derives from an adult with an advanced solid tumor such as melanoma, head and neck, liver or kidney cancer. The specimen comprised CD4+ or CD8+ T cells sorted from blood, sampled in a trial of the OX40 agonist ivuxolimab. CDR3 loop: CASSPRTDPEAFF. The CDR3 bases are TGTGCCAGCTCACCACGGACAGACCCTGAAGCTTTCTTT.